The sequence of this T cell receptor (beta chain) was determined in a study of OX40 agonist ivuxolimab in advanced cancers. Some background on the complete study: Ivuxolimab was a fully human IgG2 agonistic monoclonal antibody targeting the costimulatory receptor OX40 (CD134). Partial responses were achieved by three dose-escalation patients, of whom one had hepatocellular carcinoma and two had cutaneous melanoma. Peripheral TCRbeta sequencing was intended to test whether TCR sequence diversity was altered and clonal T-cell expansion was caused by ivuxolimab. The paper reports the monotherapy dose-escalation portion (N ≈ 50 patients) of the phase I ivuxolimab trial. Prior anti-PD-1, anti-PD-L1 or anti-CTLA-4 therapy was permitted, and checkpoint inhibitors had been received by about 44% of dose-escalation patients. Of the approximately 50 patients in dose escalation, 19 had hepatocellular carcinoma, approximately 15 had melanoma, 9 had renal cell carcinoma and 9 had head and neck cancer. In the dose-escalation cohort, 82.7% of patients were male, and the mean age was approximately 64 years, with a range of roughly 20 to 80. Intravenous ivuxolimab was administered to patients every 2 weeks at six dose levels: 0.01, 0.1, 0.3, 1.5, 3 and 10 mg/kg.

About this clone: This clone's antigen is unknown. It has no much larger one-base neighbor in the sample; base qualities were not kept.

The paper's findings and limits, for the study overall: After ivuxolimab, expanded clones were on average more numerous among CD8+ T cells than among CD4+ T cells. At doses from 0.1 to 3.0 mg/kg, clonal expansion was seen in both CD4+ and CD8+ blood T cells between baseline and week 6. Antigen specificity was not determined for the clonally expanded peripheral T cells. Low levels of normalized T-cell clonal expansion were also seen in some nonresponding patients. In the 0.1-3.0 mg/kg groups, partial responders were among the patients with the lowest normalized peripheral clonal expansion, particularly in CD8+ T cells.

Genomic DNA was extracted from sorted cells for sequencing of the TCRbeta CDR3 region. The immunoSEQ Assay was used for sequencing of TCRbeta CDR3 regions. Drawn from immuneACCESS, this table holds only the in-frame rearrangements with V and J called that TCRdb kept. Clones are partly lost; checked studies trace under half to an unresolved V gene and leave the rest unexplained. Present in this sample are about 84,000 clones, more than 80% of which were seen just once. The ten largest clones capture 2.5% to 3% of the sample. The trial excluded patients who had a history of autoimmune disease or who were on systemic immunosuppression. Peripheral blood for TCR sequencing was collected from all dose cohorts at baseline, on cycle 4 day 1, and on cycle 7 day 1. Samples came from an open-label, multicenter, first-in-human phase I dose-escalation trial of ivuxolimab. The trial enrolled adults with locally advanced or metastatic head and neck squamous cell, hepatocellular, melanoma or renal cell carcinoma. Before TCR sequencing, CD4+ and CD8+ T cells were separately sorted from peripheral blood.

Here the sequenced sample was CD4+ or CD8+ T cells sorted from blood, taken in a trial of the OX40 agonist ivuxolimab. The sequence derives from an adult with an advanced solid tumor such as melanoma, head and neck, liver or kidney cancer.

The CDR3 loop reads CASRLRGDGSPLHF. The nucleotide sequence is given as TGTGCCAGCAGGCTCAGGGGAGACGGGTCACCCCTCCACTTT. The chain is encoded by TRBV14 joined to TRBJ1-6; matching of 6 bases hints at TRBD1 as the D gene. Cut back by 6 bases and 10 bases, the V and J ends lie 16 bases apart. Spanning cysteine to phenylalanine, the CDR3 consists of 14 amino acids. The DNA shown is the 42-base CDR3, in frame from base 1. CDR1 and CDR2 are read off the germline V gene as SGHDN and FVKESK.